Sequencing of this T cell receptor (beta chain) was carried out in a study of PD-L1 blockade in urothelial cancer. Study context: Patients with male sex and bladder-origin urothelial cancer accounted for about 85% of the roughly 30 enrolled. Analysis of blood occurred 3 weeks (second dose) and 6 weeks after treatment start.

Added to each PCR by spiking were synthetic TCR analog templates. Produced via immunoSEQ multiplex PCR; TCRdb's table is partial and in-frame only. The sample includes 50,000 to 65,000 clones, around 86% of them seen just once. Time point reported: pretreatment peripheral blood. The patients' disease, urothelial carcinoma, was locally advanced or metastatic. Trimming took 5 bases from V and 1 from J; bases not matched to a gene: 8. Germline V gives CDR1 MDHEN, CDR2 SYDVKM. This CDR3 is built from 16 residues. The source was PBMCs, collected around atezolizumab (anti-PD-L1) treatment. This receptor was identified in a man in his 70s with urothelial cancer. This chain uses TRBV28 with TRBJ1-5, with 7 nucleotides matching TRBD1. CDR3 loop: CASSRGQMASNQPQHF. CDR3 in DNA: TGTGCCAGCAGTAGGGGACAGATGGCAAGCAATCAGCCCCAGCATTTT.